This T cell receptor beta chain was sequenced for a study of blood T cell repertoires in COVID-19. As for the study in general: Samples of COVID-19 (acute and convalescent) were obtained from the United States, Italy and Spain.

Original methodology: Cell counts per sample came from amplifying reference gene primers. Profiled with immunoSEQ multiplex PCR; TCRdb holds only in-frame clones, not every one. V, J and clone size were drawn from that table, and D and trimming were deduced from the DNA. The table shows about 240,000 clones, with around four fifths occurring only once. The CDR3 runs 14 residues. V gave up 4 bases and J gave up 3 bases; unmatched junction bases: 5. Germline lookup yields CDR1 SGHRS and CDR2 YFSETQ. This chain links TRBV5-1 with TRBJ2-5, with 8 nucleotides matching TRBD2. Sequences were obtained from peripheral blood. This sequence was found in a woman aged 55-69 years with active or convalescent COVID-19. The CDR3, as DNA: TGCGCCAGCAGCATTAGCGGGGCCAAAGAGACCCAGTACTTC. Translated, it gives CASSISGAKETQYF.